The clone carrying this T cell receptor (beta chain) has more than one count but fewer than ten. The TCR beta CDR3 regions underwent amplification from RNA transcripts. HTBI primers served in a first-round RT-PCR, which a second-round multiplex PCR followed. TCRdb independently ran MiXCR on the multiplex PCR reads; one entry per CDR3 protein. The data contain almost 400,000 distinct CDR3 sequences, roughly 18% of them singletons. Germline V lookup: CDR1 SGHRS, CDR2 YFSETQ. Trimming took 4 bases from V and 7 from J, leaving 12 bases between them. The CDR3 has 12 amino acids. This entry comes from a study of Graves' ophthalmopathy and Graves' hyperthyroidism.

This chain connects TRBV5-1 to TRBJ2-7; D perhaps matches TRBD1 (5 bases). The sequence was obtained from a young woman with Graves' ophthalmopathy. The sample taken for sequencing was peripheral blood. CDR3 DNA: TGCGCCAGCAGCCCAGGGCGGCGGGAGCAGTACTTC. Residues: CASSPGRREQYF.